The present TCR beta chain was sequenced within a study of response to subunit inactivated influenza vaccine. Study results and caveats: The authors suggested that every seasonal influenza vaccination recruits few new T cells.

TCRdb reprocessed the RT-PCR reads with MiXCR, giving one entry per CDR3 protein. The top ten hold less than 8.5% of the sample, which has roughly 630,000 distinct CDR3 sequences, around 15% seen once. CDR1 and CDR2 from the germline V gene are SNHLY and FYNNEI. V lost 0 bases and J lost 0, with 6 bases in between. There are 15 residues in the CDR3. Comment on this clonotype: Its specificity is not known.

Sequences were derived from PBMCs from blood, sampled approximately 15 days before vaccination. This TCR was sampled from a man aged 50 to 60 who received an inactivated influenza vaccine. The genes are TRBV2 and TRBJ1-3, with D uncertain. The CDR3 is CASSEATSSGNTIYF. Here the CDR3 DNA reads TGTGCCAGCAGTGAAGCCACCAGCTCTGGAAACACCATATATTTT.